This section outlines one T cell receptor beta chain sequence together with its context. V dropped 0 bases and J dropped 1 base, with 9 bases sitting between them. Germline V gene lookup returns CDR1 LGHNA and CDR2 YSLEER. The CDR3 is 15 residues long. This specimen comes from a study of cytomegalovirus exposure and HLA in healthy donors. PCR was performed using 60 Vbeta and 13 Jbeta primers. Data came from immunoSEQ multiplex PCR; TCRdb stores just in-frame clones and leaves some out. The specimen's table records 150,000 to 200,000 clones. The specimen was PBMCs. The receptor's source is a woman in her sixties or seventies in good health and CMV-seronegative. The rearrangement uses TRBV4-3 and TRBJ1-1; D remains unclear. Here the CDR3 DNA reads TGCGCCAGCAGCCAAGATCCGGGTGGGAACACTGAAGCTTTCTTT. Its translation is CASSQDPGGNTEAFF.